Listed below are T cell receptor beta chains from one sample, sequenced in a study of blood T cell repertoires in COVID-19. TCRdb keeps only in-frame clones here, not all; method: immunoSEQ multiplex PCR. The profile shows some 150,000 clones, approximately 91% of them singletons. The sequencing sample was made of peripheral blood. The receptor set was obtained from a woman aged 70-85 years with acute or convalescent COVID-19. The CDR3 runs from the conserved cysteine through the conserved F or W. Fields, in order: clone size, D gene, J gene, V gene, CDR3 protein, CDR3 DNA. A D gene is named only where the DNA matches it firmly. Clone size is given for some rows only: seen once, a few or many times, or a class if the clone is expanded.

>NA|TRBD2|TRBJ2-5|TRBV7-2
CASSVGLAAYETQYF
TGTGCCAGCAGCGTAGGACTAGCGGCTTACGAGACCCAGTACTTC
>once|TRBD1|TRBJ1-5|TRBV6-2/TRBV6-3
CASSMYRGRNQHF
TGTGCCAGCAGTATGTACAGGGGGCGAAACCAGCATTTT
>NA|TRBD1|TRBJ1-2|TRBV19
CASSIDYGTAIYGYTF
TGTGCCAGTAGTATAGATTACGGGACAGCTATCTATGGCTACACCTTC
>NA|NA|TRBJ2-2|TRBV4-2
CASSQARGTGELFF
TGTGCCAGCAGCCAAGCTCGAGGGACCGGGGAGCTGTTTTTT
>NA|TRBD1|TRBJ2-6|TRBV18
CASSSTRTGAGANVLTF
TGTGCCAGCTCATCGACCCGAACAGGGGCTGGGGCCAACGTCCTGACTTTC
>NA|NA|TRBJ1-1|TRBV4-2
CASSQDLFGGVNTEAFF
TGTGCCAGCAGCCAAGATCTTTTTGGAGGCGTGAACACTGAAGCTTTCTTT
>NA|TRBD2|TRBJ2-5|TRBV6-2/TRBV6-3
CASSYRAGGRRETQYF
TGTGCCAGCAGTTACCGGGCGGGGGGAAGGAGAGAGACCCAGTACTTC
>NA|NA|TRBJ2-3|TRBV2
CASRDRTQTDTQYF
TGTGCCAGCAGAGACCGGACACAAACAGATACGCAGTATTTT
>NA|TRBD1|TRBJ1-6|TRBV7-3
CASSSGQRDSPLHF
TGTGCCAGCAGCTCGGGACAGAGGGATTCACCCCTCCACTTT
>NA|NA|TRBJ1-2|TRBV15
CATSRDLRGSNYGYTF
TGTGCCACCAGCAGAGATCTTCGGGGATCTAACTATGGCTACACCTTC
>NA|NA|TRBJ1-2|TRBV2
CASSAGYGYTF
TGTGCCAGCAGTGCGGGGTATGGCTACACCTTC
>NA|TRBD1|TRBJ2-7|TRBV18
CASSPRDSSVIPRDEQYF
TGTGCCAGCTCACCCCGGGACAGCTCCGTAATTCCCCGGGACGAGCAGTACTTC
>NA|NA|TRBJ2-5|TRBV19
CASEGRGPKETQYF
TGTGCCAGTGAGGGGCGGGGGCCAAAAGAGACCCAGTACTTC
>NA|NA|TRBJ2-4|TRBV27
CASSLSGRLAKNIQYF
TGTGCCAGCAGTTTATCAGGCAGGCTAGCCAAAAACATTCAGTACTTC
>few|TRBD1|TRBJ1-4|TRBV7-2
CASNRLGQSNEKLFF
TGTGCCAGCAACCGACTGGGACAGAGTAATGAAAAACTGTTTTTT
>NA|TRBD1|TRBJ2-3|TRBV7-9
CASSLITGGGDTQYF
TGTGCCAGCAGCTTAATTACAGGGGGAGGAGATACGCAGTATTTT
>once|NA|TRBJ1-3|TRBV5-1
CASSLINQGSGNTIYF
TGCGCCAGCAGCTTGATCAACCAGGGATCAGGAAACACCATATATTTT
>NA|NA|TRBJ2-4|TRBV28
CASSPPGEGGAKNIQYF
TGTGCCAGCAGCCCACCCGGAGAAGGGGGAGCCAAAAACATTCAGTACTTC
>NA|TRBD1|TRBJ2-4|TRBV4-3
CASSQGLRQGGNIQYF
TGCGCCAGCAGCCAAGGTCTGAGACAGGGCGGAAACATTCAGTACTTC
>NA|TRBD1|TRBJ1-5|TRBV19
CASSSPDRGGDQPQHF
TGTGCCAGCTCTTCCCCGGACAGGGGAGGGGATCAGCCCCAGCATTTT
>NA|NA|TRBJ2-1|TRBV9
CASSASRNEQFF
TGTGCCAGCAGCGCCTCTAGAAATGAGCAGTTCTTC
>NA|TRBD1|TRBJ1-3|TRBV4-1
CASSQIGQGASGNTIYF
TGCGCCAGCAGCCAAATCGGACAGGGAGCCTCTGGAAACACCATATATTTT
>NA|TRBD1|TRBJ1-2|TRBV28
CASSLIFPTKRGQGYGYTF
TGTGCCAGCAGTTTAATTTTCCCCACTAAGAGGGGGCAGGGCTATGGCTACACCTTC
>NA|NA|TRBJ2-7|TRBV5-1
CASSLASGLTYEQYF
TGCGCCAGCAGCTTGGCTTCCGGACTCACCTACGAGCAGTACTTC
>NA|TRBD2|TRBJ2-1|TRBV18
CASSPTIAGNEQFF
TGTGCCAGCTCCCCCACGATAGCGGGGAATGAGCAGTTCTTC
>few|TRBD1|TRBJ2-2|TRBV7-3
CASSETTGQGTGELFF
TGTGCCAGCAGCGAGACAACGGGACAGGGCACAGGGGAGCTGTTTTTT
>NA|NA|TRBJ1-5|TRBV4-2
CASSQDWGRGSNQPQHF
TGTGCCAGCAGCCAAGATTGGGGGCGAGGCAGCAATCAGCCCCAGCATTTT
>NA|NA|TRBJ2-3|TRBV11-3
CASSLGGSVTDTQYF
TGTGCCAGCAGCTTAGGGGGCAGCGTCACAGATACGCAGTATTTT
>NA|NA|TRBJ2-5|TRBV12-2
CASRCYPRGGTQYF
TGTGCAAGTCGCTGTTATCCTCGGGGGGGGACCCAGTACTTC
>NA|TRBD1|TRBJ1-1|TRBV28
CASSPLYSVVGGTEDTEAFF
TGTGCCAGCAGTCCACTTTACTCCGTAGTAGGGGGGACAGAAGACACTGAAGCTTTCTTT
>NA|NA|TRBJ1-2|TRBV7-9
CASSSTQVVYTF
TGTGCCAGCAGCTCCACACAGGTTGTCTACACCTTC
>NA|TRBD2|TRBJ2-2|TRBV29-1
CSLGLAGGTGELFF
TGCAGCTTGGGACTAGCGGGGGGGACCGGGGAGCTGTTTTTT
>NA|TRBD2|TRBJ2-1|TRBV7-3
CASSTTSGGDYNEQFF
TGTGCCAGCAGCACCACTAGCGGGGGGGATTACAATGAGCAGTTCTTC
>NA|TRBD1|TRBJ2-7|TRBV5-4
CASSLGGLGTGGSYEQYF
TGTGCCAGCAGCTTGGGCGGACTAGGGACAGGGGGTTCCTACGAGCAGTACTTC
>NA|NA|TRBJ2-1|TRBV15
CATSDGTDTPYNEQFF
TGTGCCACCAGCGATGGAACGGACACCCCGTACAATGAGCAGTTCTTC
>NA|NA|TRBJ2-1|TRBV2
CASVNPDEQFF
TGTGCCAGCGTAAATCCCGATGAGCAGTTCTTC
>NA|NA|TRBJ2-7|TRBV4-2
CASSQFIGLPGYEQYF
TGTGCCAGCAGCCAATTTATAGGACTGCCAGGTTACGAGCAGTACTTC
>NA|NA|TRBJ2-6|TRBV5-6
CASSYNSGANVLTF
TGTGCCAGCAGCTACAATTCTGGGGCCAACGTCCTGACTTTC
>NA|NA|TRBJ2-3|TRBV2
CASSAQGSTDTQYF
TGTGCCAGCAGTGCACAGGGAAGCACAGATACGCAGTATTTT